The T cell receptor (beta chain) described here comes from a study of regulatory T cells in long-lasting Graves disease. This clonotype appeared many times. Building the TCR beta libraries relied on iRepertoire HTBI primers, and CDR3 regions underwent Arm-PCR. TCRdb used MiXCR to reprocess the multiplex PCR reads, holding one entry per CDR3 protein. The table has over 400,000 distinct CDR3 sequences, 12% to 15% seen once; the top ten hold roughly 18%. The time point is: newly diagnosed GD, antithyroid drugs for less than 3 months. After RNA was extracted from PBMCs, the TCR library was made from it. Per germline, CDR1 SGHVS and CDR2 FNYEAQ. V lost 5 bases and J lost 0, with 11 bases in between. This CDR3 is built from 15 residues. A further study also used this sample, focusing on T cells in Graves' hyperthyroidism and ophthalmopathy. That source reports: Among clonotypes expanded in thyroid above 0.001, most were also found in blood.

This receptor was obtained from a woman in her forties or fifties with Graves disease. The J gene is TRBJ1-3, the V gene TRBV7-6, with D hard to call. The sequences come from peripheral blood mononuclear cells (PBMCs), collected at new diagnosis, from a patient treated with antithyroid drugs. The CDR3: CASSRTPDSGNTIYF. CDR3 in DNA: TGTGCCAGCAGCCGGACTCCCGACTCTGGAAACACCATATATTTT.